This is a list of T cell receptor beta chains from one sample in a study of control samples from healthy donors and cancer patients. TCRdb's copy holds only in-frame clones and misses some; the assay was immunoSEQ multiplex PCR. The sample consists of some 150,000 clones, over 95% of them appearing once. Sequenced input: blood. These receptors were collected from a woman aged 25 to 39 in good health. The conserved cysteine and the conserved F or W are not part of the CDR3 here. The D gene is left open where the match is weak.

v_call: TRBV9; cdr3_length: 12; d_call: TRBD2; cdr3_aa: ASSVGTSGYEQY
v_call: TRBV6-1; cdr3_length: 17; d_call: -; cdr3_aa: ASSEIGRTFFSGANVLT
v_call: TRBV6-5; cdr3_length: 12; d_call: TRBD1; cdr3_aa: ASRPGTDIYEQY
v_call: TRBV12-3/TRBV12-4; cdr3_length: 11; d_call: -; cdr3_aa: ASSLDEGVGYT
v_call: TRBV10-3; cdr3_length: 11; d_call: TRBD1; cdr3_aa: ALGQGRPDTQY
v_call: TRBV29-1; cdr3_length: 14; d_call: TRBD1; cdr3_aa: SVERGRGTGGYEQY
v_call: TRBV6-5; cdr3_length: 10; d_call: -; cdr3_aa: ASSRDTYEQY
v_call: TRBV27; cdr3_length: 12; d_call: -; cdr3_aa: ASRRAVNTDTQY
v_call: TRBV29-1; cdr3_length: 13; d_call: TRBD1; cdr3_aa: SVRPTGGITDTQY
v_call: TRBV2; cdr3_length: 14; d_call: TRBD1; cdr3_aa: ASSKLRDRDGNTIY
v_call: TRBV5-1; cdr3_length: 14; d_call: TRBD1; cdr3_aa: ASSPGQGIFTYEQY
v_call: TRBV2; cdr3_length: 10; d_call: TRBD1; cdr3_aa: ASGTGYSPLH
v_call: TRBV4-1; cdr3_length: 11; d_call: -; cdr3_aa: ASSQGSRAGYT
v_call: TRBV19; cdr3_length: 11; d_call: -; cdr3_aa: ASRRDGYTEAF
v_call: TRBV27; cdr3_length: 11; d_call: -; cdr3_aa: ASSSGASDTQY
v_call: TRBV4-1; cdr3_length: 14; d_call: TRBD2; cdr3_aa: ASSPLAGVFVNEQF
v_call: TRBV11-1; cdr3_length: 13; d_call: TRBD2; cdr3_aa: ASSPRLAGGYEQY
v_call: TRBV6-4; cdr3_length: 13; d_call: TRBD2; cdr3_aa: ASSDSGGATDTQY
v_call: TRBV5-4; cdr3_length: 14; d_call: -; cdr3_aa: ASNPGTVMRANVLT
v_call: TRBV28; cdr3_length: 12; d_call: -; cdr3_aa: ASSLSSRGNTIY